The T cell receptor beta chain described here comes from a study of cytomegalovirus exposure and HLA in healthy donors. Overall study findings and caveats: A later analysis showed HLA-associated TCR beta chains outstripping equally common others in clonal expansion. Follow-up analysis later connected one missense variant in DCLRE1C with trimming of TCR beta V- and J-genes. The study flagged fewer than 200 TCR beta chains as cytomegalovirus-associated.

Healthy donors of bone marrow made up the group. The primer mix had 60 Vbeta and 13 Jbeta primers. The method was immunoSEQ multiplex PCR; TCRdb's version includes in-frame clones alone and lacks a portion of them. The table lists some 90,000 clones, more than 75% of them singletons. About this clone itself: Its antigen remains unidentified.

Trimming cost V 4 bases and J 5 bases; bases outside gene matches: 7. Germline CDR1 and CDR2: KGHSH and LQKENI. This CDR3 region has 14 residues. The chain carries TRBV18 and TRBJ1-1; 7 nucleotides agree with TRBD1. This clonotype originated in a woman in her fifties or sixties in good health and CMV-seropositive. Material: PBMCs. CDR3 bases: TGTGCCAGCTCACTGCAGACAGGGCAGACTGAAGCTTTCTTT. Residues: CASSLQTGQTEAFF.